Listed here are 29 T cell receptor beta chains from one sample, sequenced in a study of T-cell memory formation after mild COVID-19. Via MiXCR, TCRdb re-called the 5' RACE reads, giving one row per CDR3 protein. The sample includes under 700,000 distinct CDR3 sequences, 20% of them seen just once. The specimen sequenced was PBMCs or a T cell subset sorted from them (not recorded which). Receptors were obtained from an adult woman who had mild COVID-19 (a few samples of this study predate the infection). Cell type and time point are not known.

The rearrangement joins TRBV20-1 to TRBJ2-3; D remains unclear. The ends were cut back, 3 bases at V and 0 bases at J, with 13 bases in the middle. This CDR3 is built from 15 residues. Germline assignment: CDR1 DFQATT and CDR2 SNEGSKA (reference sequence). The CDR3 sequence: CSASSVRQSTDTQYF. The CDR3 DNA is TGCAGTGCTAGCTCGGTTAGGCAGAGCACAGATACGCAGTATTTT.

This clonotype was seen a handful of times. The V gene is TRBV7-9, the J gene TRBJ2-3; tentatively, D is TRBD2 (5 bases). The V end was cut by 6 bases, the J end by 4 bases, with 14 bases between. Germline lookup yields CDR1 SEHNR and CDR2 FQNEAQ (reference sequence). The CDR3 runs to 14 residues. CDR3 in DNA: TGTGCCAGCAGACTAGGATTTGGGCCAGATACGCAGTATTTT. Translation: CASRLGFGPDTQYF.

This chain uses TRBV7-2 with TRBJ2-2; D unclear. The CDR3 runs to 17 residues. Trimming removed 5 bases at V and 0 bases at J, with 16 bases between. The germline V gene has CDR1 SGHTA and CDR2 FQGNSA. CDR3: CASSPKLRKTNTGELFF. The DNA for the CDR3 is TGTGCCAGCAGCCCAAAGTTACGGAAAACGAACACCGGGGAGCTGTTTTTT. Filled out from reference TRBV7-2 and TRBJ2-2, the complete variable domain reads GAGVSQSPSNKVTEKGKDVELRCDPISGHTALYWYRQSLGQGLEFLIYFQGNSAPDKSGLPSDRFSAERTGGSVSTLTIQRTQQEDSAVYLCASSPKLRKTNTGELFFGEGSRLTVL.

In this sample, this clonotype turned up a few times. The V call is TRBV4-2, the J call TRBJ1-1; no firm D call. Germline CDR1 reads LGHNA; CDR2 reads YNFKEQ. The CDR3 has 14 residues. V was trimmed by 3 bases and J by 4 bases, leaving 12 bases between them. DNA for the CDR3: TGTGCCAGCAGCCACGAAAGGGTGGGCACTGAAGCTTTCTTT. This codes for CASSHERVGTEAFF.

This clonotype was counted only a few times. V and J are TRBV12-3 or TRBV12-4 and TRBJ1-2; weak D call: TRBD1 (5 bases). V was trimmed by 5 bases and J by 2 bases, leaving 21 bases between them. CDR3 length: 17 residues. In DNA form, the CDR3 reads TGTGCCAGCAGTCGATCCACGGGGGGGAGAGTGAACTATGGCTACACCTTC. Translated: CASSRSTGGRVNYGYTF.

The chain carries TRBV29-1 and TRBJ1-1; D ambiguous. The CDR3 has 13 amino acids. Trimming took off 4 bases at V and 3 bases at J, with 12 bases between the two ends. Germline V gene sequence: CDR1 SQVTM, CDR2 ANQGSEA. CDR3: CSVGGGWDTEAFF. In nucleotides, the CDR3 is TGCAGCGTTGGTGGAGGGTGGGACACTGAAGCTTTCTTT.

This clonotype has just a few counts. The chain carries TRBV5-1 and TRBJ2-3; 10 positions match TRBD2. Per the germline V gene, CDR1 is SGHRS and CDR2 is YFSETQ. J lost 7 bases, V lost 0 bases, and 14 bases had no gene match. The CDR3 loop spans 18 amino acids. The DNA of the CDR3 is TGCGCCAGCAGCTTGGCCAGCCCTAGCGGGGGACCCCGCTATACGCAGTATTTT. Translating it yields CASSLASPSGGPRYTQYF.

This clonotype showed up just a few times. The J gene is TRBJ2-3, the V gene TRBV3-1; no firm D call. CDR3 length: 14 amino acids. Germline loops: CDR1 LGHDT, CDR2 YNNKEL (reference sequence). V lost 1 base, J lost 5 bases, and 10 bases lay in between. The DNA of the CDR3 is TGTGCCAGCAGCCAAGGTGCCTGGGGAGATACGCAGTATTTT. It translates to CASSQGAWGDTQYF.

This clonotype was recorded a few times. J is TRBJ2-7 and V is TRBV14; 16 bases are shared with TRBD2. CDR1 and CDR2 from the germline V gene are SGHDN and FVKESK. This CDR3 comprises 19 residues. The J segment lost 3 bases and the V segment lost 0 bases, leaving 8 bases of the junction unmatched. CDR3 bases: TGTGCCAGCAGCCAAGATCAGGGGACTAGCGGGAGGGCCTACTACGAGCAGTACTTC. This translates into CASSQDQGTSGRAYYEQYF.

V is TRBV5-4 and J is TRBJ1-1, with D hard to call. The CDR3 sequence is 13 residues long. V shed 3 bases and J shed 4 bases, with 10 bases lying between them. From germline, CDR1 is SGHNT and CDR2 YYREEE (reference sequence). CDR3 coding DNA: TGTGCCAGCAGCTCCGACACCCTCACTGAAGCTTTCTTT. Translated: CASSSDTLTEAFF.

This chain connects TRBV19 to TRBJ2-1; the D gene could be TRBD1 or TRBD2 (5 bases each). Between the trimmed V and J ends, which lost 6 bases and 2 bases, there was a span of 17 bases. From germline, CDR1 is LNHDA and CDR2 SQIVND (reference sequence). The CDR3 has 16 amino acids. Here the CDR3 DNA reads TGTGCCAGTAGCCCGGGACCCCCTGCCCCCTACAATGAGCAGTTCTTC. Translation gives CASSPGPPAPYNEQFF.

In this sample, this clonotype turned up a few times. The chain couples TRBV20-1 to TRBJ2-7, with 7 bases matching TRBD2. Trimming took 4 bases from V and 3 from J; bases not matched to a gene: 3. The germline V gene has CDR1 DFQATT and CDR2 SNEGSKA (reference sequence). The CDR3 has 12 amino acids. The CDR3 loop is CSAKSGGYEQYF. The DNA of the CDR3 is TGCAGTGCTAAGTCGGGGGGCTACGAGCAGTACTTC.

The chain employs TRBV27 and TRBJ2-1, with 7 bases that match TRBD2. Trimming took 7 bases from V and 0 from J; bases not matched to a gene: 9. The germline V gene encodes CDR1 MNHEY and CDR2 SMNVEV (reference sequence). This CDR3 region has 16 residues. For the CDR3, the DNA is TGTGCCAGCACATCTACGGGGGGATACTCCTACAATGAGCAGTTCTTC. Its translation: CASTSTGGYSYNEQFF.

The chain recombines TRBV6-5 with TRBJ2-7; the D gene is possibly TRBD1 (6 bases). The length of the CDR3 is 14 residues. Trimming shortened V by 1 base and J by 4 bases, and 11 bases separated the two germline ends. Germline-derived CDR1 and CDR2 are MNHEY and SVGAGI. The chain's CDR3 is CASSYYGQRYEQYF. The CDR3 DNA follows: TGTGCCAGCAGTTACTACGGACAGCGTTACGAGCAGTACTTC.

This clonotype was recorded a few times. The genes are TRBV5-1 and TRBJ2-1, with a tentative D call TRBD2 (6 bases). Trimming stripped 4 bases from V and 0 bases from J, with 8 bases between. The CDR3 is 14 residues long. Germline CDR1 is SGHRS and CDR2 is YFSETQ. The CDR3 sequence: CASSRESSYNEQFF. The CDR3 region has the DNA TGCGCCAGCAGCCGGGAGAGCTCCTACAATGAGCAGTTCTTC.

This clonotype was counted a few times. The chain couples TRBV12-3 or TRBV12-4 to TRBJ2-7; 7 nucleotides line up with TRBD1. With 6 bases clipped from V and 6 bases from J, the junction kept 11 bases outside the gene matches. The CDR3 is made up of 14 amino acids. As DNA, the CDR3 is TGTGCCAGCAGCCCACGACAGGGAAGCGTCGAGCAGTACTTC. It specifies CASSPRQGSVEQYF.

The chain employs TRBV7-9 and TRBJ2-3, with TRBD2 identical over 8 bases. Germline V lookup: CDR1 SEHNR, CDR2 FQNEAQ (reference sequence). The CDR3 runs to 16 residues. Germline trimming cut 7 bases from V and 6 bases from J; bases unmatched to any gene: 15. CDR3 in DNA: TGTGCCAGCATCCCTATGGGGCGGGAGGACGGGGATACGCAGTATTTT. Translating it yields CASIPMGREDGDTQYF.

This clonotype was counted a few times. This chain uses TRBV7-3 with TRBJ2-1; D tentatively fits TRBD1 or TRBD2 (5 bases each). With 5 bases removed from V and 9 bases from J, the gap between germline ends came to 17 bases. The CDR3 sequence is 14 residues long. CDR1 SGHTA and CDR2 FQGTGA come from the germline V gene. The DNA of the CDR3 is TGTGCCAGCAGCCTGGGACCGGTAGTCAGTGAGCAGTTCTTC. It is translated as CASSLGPVVSEQFF.

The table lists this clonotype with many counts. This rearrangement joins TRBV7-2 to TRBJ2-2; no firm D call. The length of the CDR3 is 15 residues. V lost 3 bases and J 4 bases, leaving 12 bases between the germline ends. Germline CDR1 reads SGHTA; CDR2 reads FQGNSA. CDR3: CASSFSSWGTGELFF. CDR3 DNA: TGTGCCAGCAGCTTTTCGTCGTGGGGCACCGGGGAGCTGTTTTTT.

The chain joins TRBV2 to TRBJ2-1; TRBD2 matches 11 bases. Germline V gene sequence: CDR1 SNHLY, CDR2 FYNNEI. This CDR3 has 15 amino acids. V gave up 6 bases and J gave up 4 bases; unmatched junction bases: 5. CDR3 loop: CASRGTSGAYNEQFF. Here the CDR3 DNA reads TGTGCCAGCAGGGGGACTAGCGGAGCTTACAATGAGCAGTTCTTC.

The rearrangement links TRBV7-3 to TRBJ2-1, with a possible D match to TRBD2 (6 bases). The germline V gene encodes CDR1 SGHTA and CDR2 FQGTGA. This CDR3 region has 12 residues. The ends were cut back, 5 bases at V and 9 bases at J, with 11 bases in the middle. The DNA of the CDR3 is TGTGCCAGCAGCCGGATGGGGGGTGAGCAGTTCTTC. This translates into CASSRMGGEQFF.

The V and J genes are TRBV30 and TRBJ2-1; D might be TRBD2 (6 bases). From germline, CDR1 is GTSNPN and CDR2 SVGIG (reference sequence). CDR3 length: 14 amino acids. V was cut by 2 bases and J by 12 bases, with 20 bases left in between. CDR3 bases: TGTGCCTGGAGTCAGACTAGTAAGGGCCGGGGGCAGTTCTTC. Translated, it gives CAWSQTSKGRGQFF.

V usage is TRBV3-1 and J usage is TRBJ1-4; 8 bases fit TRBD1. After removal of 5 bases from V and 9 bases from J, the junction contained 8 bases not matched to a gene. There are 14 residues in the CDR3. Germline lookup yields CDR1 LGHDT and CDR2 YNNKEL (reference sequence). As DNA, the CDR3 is TGTGCCAGCAGCGTCACAGGGGGGTGGAAAAAACTGTTTTTT. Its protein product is CASSVTGGWKKLFF.

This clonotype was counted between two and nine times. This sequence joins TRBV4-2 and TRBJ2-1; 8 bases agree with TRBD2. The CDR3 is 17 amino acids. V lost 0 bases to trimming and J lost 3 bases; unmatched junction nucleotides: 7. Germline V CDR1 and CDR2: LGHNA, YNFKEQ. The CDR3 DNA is TGTGCCAGCAGCCAAGATCGGAATAGCGGGGTCTACAATGAGCAGTTCTTC. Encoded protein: CASSQDRNSGVYNEQFF.

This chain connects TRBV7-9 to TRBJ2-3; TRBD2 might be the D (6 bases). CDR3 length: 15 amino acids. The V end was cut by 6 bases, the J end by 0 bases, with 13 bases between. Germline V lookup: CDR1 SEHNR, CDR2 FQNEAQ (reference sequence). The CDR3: CASRHPGLSTDTQYF. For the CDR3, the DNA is TGTGCCAGCAGGCACCCGGGACTTAGCACAGATACGCAGTATTTT. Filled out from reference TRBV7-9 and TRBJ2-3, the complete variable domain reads DTGVSQNPRHKITKRGQNVTFRCDPISEHNRLYWYRQTLGQGPEFLTYFQNEAQLEKSRLLSDRFSAERPKGSFSTLEIQRTEQGDSAMYLCASRHPGLSTDTQYFGPGTRLTVL.

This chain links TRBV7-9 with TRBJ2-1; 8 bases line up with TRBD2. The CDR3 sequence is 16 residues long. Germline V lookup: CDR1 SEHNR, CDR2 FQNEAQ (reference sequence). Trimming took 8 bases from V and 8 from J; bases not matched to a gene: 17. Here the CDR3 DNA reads TGTGCCAGCTCCCTCCCGACTAGCGTCACCGTGGATGAGCAGTTCTTC. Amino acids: CASSLPTSVTVDEQFF.

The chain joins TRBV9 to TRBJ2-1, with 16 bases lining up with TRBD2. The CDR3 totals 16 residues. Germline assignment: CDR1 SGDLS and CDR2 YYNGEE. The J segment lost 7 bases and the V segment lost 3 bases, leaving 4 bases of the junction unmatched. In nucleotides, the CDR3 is TGTGCCAGCAGCGACGGGACTAGCGGGGGGGGGAATGAGCAGTTCTTC. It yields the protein CASSDGTSGGGNEQFF. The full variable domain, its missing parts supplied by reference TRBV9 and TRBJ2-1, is DSGVTQTPKHLITATGQRVTLRCSPRSGDLSVYWYQQSLDQGLQFLIQYYNGEERAKGNILERFSAQQFPDLHSELNLSSLELGDSALYFCASSDGTSGGGNEQFFGPGTRLTVL.

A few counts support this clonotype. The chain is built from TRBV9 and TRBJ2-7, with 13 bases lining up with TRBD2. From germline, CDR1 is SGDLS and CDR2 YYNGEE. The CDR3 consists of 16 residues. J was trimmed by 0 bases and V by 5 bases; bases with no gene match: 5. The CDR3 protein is CASSPGLAGASYEQYF. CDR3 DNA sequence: TGTGCCAGCAGTCCCGGACTAGCGGGGGCCTCCTACGAGCAGTACTTC.

The CDR3 here is CASIPQPGGTSYNEQFF. The CDR3 bases are TGTGCCAGCATCCCACAACCCGGGGGCACCTCCTACAATGAGCAGTTCTTC. This chain joins TRBV6-2 or TRBV6-3 and TRBJ2-1, with D perhaps TRBD1 or TRBD2 (6 bases each). CDR3 length: 17 residues. Germline V gene data show CDR1 as MNHEY and CDR2 as SVGEGT. V shed 7 bases and J shed 0 bases, with 19 bases lying between them.